This T cell receptor beta chain was profiled in a study of regulatory and conventional T cells in RAG deficiency (dated by TCRdb to about 2017). With respect to the entire study: High-throughput TCR beta sequencing was used to compare the diversity and composition of the Treg, conventional CD4+ and CD8+ T cell repertoires of RAG-deficient patients with those of healthy controls. Results the study describes overall, beyond this receptor: Compared with controls, Omenn syndrome and CID/AS patients had roughly 95-fold fewer unique TCR beta sequences in Treg cells, whereas the reduction in the other subsets was about 10-fold. Shorter CDR3 lengths were found in all patient T-cell subsets, and >85% Treg-Tconv repertoire overlap at nucleotide and amino acid level was observed in Omenn syndrome patients. In Omenn syndrome patients, sorted CD25-high CD127-low cells may represent peripherally activated cells rather than bona fide Treg cells. For some subjects, some T-cell subset analyses were not performed. RAG-deficient patients showed markedly lower Shannon entropy and higher Simpson indices than control T-cell subpopulations.

Regarding this clone: Which antigen it targets is not known. It has no much larger one-base neighbor in the sample; base qualities were not kept.

To prepare the library, the immunoSEQ multiplex PCR assay was applied. Genomic DNA from the sorted T-cell subsets was used to amplify and sequence rearranged TCR beta chain products. The paper's data handling went like this. Repertoire diversity of productive TCR beta rearrangements was quantified using Shannon entropy and Simpson indices. To assess clonal expansion, the frequencies of the 100 most abundant productive TCR beta clonotypes were added up as a share of total reads. The TRB repertoires were scored with a self-reactivity index that is based on amino acid usage at CDR3beta positions 6 and 7. Two-way ANOVA was used for repertoire analyses, while Student t or Mann-Whitney tests were used for flow cytometric analyses. Held by TCRdb, this immuneACCESS table contains in-frame sequences only and omits some clones. Under half of the omission traces to an unresolved V gene where checked; the cause of the rest is unknown. The V and J calls and clone size come from that table; D and trimming were worked out from the DNA. This sample gives roughly 28,000 clones in total; more than 90% of them show up just once. The ten largest account for 0.15% to 0.2% of the sample.

Spanning cysteine to phenylalanine, the CDR3 consists of 16 amino acids. Only the CDR3 DNA is retained, 48 bases long and in frame from the first base. Germline trimming: 4 bases from V, 5 bases from J; junction bases outside gene matches: 11. Based on the germline V gene (reference sequence), the CDR1 and CDR2 sequences are SEHNR and FQNEAQ. Before genomic DNA extraction, conventional CD4+ T cells were purified from blood as CD25-low CD127-high cells. Several healthy control donors were used as the comparison group for repertoire analyses. The same sample was also used in a study of regulatory T cells. The second study's paper adds: The multiplex PCR used 52 forward TRBV primers and 13 reverse TRBJ primers, with assay-based and computational corrections for amplification bias. Restricted unique TRB V-J pairs and skewed V and J gene usage were observed in patient repertoires, most markedly in regulatory T cells. The study compared T-cell receptor beta repertoires of sorted regulatory, conventional CD4+ and CD8+ T cells in CD3G-deficient patients with those in healthy controls. Peripheral blood mononuclear cells were isolated by Ficoll density separation. Rearranged TRB loci were amplified from genomic DNA by multiplex PCR within the immunoSEQ assay. TRB amplicons were sequenced using an Illumina HiSeq platform. Custom algorithms error-filtered the raw sequences and aligned the raw sequences to reference gene sequences, after which the immunoSEQ online tools were used for analysis. Productive and nonproductive TRB rearrangement frequencies were evaluated among both unique and total sequences. Prism software was used to run t tests, Mann-Whitney tests or two-way ANOVA for comparisons between groups.

The chain joins TRBV7-9 to TRBJ1-5, and TRBD1 aligns with 7 junction nucleotides. Sequenced: CD25- CD4+ T cells sorted from blood. The source is a human donor in good health. The CDR3 here reads CASSSTLQGEDQPQHF. DNA sequence: TGTGCCAGCAGCTCTACTCTCCAGGGGGAAGATCAGCCCCAGCATTTT.